The next 29 T cell receptor beta chains were all read from a single sample in a study of shared clonotypes between healthy human individuals (dated by TCRdb to 2018 to 2020). Library creation used the immunoSEQ multiplex PCR assay. In TCRdb, the immuneACCESS table is reduced to in-frame sequences with V and J assigned. These tables do not hold every clone; where another copy was compared, an unresolved V gene accounts for under half, and the others remain unexplained. Here the sample has about 470,000 clones; about 76% occur a single time. Less than 15% of the sample goes to the ten largest clones. The sequenced material came from PBMCs. Receptors originate from a woman in her forties in good health. Some clones in this sample may be carry-over from other donors' samples.

The V gene is TRBV5-1, the J gene TRBJ2-7, with D maybe TRBD1 (5 bases). The germline V and J ends were trimmed by 0 bases and 5 bases, with 15 bases remaining between them. The CDR3 length is 15 residues. Per germline, CDR1 SGHRS and CDR2 YFSETQ. The CDR3 DNA reads as TGCGCCAGCAGCTTGGGGGGCCAATTATCGGACGAGCAGTACTTC. Translated: CASSLGGQLSDEQYF.

This clone was seen just once. The rearrangement uses TRBV28 and TRBJ2-2, with D possibly being TRBD1 (6 bases). Germline CDR1 is MDHEN and CDR2 is SYDVKM. Trimming took off 5 bases at V and 4 bases at J, with 20 bases between the two ends. CDR3 length: 17 residues. The CDR3 DNA follows: TGTGCCAGCAGTGCTACAGGGTCCGACGATGGCACCGGGGAGCTGTTTTTT. This sequence encodes CASSATGSDDGTGELFF.

The chain employs TRBV7-9 and TRBJ2-5, with D tentatively TRBD1 (6 bases). V gave up 4 bases and J gave up 3 bases, with 9 bases separating them. Germline CDR1 reads SEHNR; CDR2 reads FQNEAQ (reference sequence). The CDR3 length is 13 residues. As DNA, the CDR3 is TGTGCCAGCAGCTCCAGGACAGAAGAGACCCAGTACTTC. The encoded protein is CASSSRTEETQYF.

The gene calls are TRBV25-1 and TRBJ2-5; D remains unclear. The tail of the sequence fits TRBJ2-7 better, so the J call may be wrong. CDR1 and CDR2 (germline): MGHDK, SYGVNS. CDR3 length equals 13 residues. The chain's CDR3 is CASSEGSVHEQYF. The DNA for the CDR3 is TGTGCCAGCAGTGAGGGAAGCGTCCACGAGCAGTACTTC.

The chain employs TRBV5-6 and TRBJ2-1; D ambiguous. V lost 4 bases to trimming and J lost 4 bases, with 15 bases between them. This CDR3 region has 15 residues. CDR1 is SGHDT and CDR2 is YYEEEE in the germline V gene. The CDR3 DNA follows: TGTGCCAGCAGCGATGGTCGGGCGTGGTACAATGAGCAGTTCTTC. It translates to CASSDGRAWYNEQFF.

This clone occurred a few times. The sample holds other DNA sequences that translate to the same CDR3. This sequence joins TRBV5-1 and TRBJ1-1; D not resolved. V lost 0 bases, J lost 1 base, and 7 bases lay in between. Germline CDR1 is SGHRS and CDR2 is YFSETQ. The CDR3 has 14 residues. The CDR3 here is CASSLDGGNTEAFF. Written as DNA, the CDR3 is TGCGCCAGCAGCTTGGACGGAGGGAACACTGAAGCTTTCTTT.

This clone was observed a handful of times. V gene TRBV5-1 combines with J gene TRBJ2-3, with 7 bases identical to TRBD2. This CDR3 has 14 residues. The J segment lost 6 bases and the V segment lost 0 bases, leaving 4 bases of the junction unmatched. Per the germline V gene, CDR1 is SGHRS and CDR2 is YFSETQ. The CDR3 coding sequence is TGCGCCAGCAGCTTGGATGGGGGAGGGGATACGCAGTATTTT. Protein sequence: CASSLDGGGDTQYF.

This clone was seen only a few times. The CDR3 loop is CASSLWVNQPQHF. CDR3 coding DNA: TGTGCCAGCAGTTTATGGGTCAATCAGCCCCAGCATTTT. This chain uses TRBV27 with TRBJ1-5; D gene unclear. V dropped 1 base and J dropped 3 bases, with 4 bases sitting between them. This CDR3 has 13 residues. CDR1 is MNHEY and CDR2 is SMNVEV in the germline V gene (reference sequence).

This clone has a handful of counts. The rearrangement uses TRBV7-9 and TRBJ2-3; 7 nucleotides align to TRBD2. Germline V gives CDR1 SEHNR, CDR2 FQNEAQ (reference sequence). J lost 2 bases, V lost 6 bases, and 5 bases had no gene match. The CDR3 runs to 14 residues. The CDR3 nucleotides are TGTGCCAGCAGGCGGGAGACCCCCACAGATACGCAGTATTTT. Its protein product is CASRRETPTDTQYF.

In this sample, this clone turned up many times. Additional DNA sequences in this sample encode the identical CDR3. The V call is TRBV2, the J call TRBJ1-1; D gene unclear. The V gene's germline CDR1 is SNHLY and CDR2 FYNNEI. This CDR3 comprises 13 residues. The V end was cut by 2 bases, the J end by 1 base, with 5 bases between. The CDR3 coding sequence is TGTGCCAGCAGTGAACAGCCGAACACTGAAGCTTTCTTT. Its translation is CASSEQPNTEAFF.

This clone was seen only a few times. V and J are TRBV5-1 and TRBJ2-3, with D perhaps being TRBD1 or TRBD2 (5 bases each). The CDR3 has 16 residues. Germline V gene sequence: CDR1 SGHRS, CDR2 YFSETQ. The germline V and J ends were trimmed by 0 bases and 5 bases, with 16 bases remaining between them. The CDR3 DNA is TGCGCCAGCAGCTTGGGAGGGGCCCAGGGCAAAGATACGCAGTATTTT. This translates into CASSLGGAQGKDTQYF.

The chain combines TRBV7-9 with TRBJ2-5; D gene unclear. Trimming took off 2 bases at V and 5 bases at J, with 3 bases between the two ends. This CDR3 comprises 11 residues. Germline loops: CDR1 SEHNR, CDR2 FQNEAQ (reference sequence). CDR3 region: CASSLSETQYF. The DNA of the CDR3 is TGTGCCAGCAGCTTAAGCGAGACCCAGTACTTC.

This rearrangement joins TRBV7-8 to TRBJ1-1; possibly TRBD1 for D (6 bases). V lost 1 base and J lost 0, with 15 bases in between. Germline V lookup: CDR1 SGHVS, CDR2 FQNEAQ. The CDR3 consists of 17 residues. The CDR3 spells CASSLVFRQAMNTEAFF. CDR3 bases: TGTGCCAGCAGCTTAGTGTTTAGACAGGCAATGAACACTGAAGCTTTCTTT.

This CDR3 is CASSFGALEAFF. The DNA of the CDR3 is TGTGCCAGCAGTTTCGGGGCCCTAGAAGCTTTCTTT. The chain couples TRBV28 to TRBJ1-1, with D tentatively TRBD1 (5 bases). CDR3 size: 12 residues. In germline, CDR1 is MDHEN, CDR2 SYDVKM. V was clipped by 3 bases and J by 8 bases, with 10 bases between them. Full variable domain (remainder filled in from reference TRBV28 and TRBJ1-1): DVKVTQSSRYLVKRTGEKVFLECVQDMDHENMFWYRQDPGLGLRLIYFSYDVKMKEKGDIPEGYSVSREKKERFSLILESASTNQTSMYLCASSFGALEAFFGQGTRLTVV.

A few counts support this clone. The gene calls are TRBV5-1 and TRBJ1-1; D is possibly TRBD1 (6 bases). The V end was cut by 2 bases, the J end by 4 bases, with 15 bases between. Per germline, CDR1 SGHRS and CDR2 YFSETQ. The CDR3 totals 15 residues. Here the CDR3 reads CASSFRVQGSTEAFF. In DNA, the CDR3 is TGCGCCAGCAGCTTTCGGGTGCAGGGGAGCACTGAAGCTTTCTTT.

The chain combines TRBV28 with TRBJ2-1; D is perhaps TRBD1 or TRBD2 (6 bases each). Trimming took off 8 bases at V and 3 bases at J, with 14 bases between the two ends. Germline CDR1 MDHEN, CDR2 SYDVKM. The CDR3 is made up of 14 amino acids. The CDR3 protein is CASEQGTDYNEQFF. The DNA for the CDR3 is TGTGCCAGCGAGCAGGGGACTGACTACAATGAGCAGTTCTTC.

About this clone: Other nucleotide sequences in the sample specify the same CDR3. The CDR3 reads CASSMAGGQETQYF. Written as DNA, the CDR3 is TGTGCCAGTAGTATGGCCGGGGGACAAGAGACCCAGTACTTC. The genes are TRBV19 and TRBJ2-5; D may be TRBD2 (6 bases). The germline CDR1 and CDR2 sequences are LNHDA and SQIVND (reference sequence). The CDR3 runs 14 residues. Trimming removed 3 bases from V and 2 bases from J, with 10 bases in between.

To note about this clone: The CDR3 carries no conserved terminal phenylalanine or tryptophan, so it likely arises from a read error. J is TRBJ2-7 and V is TRBV5-6; 7 bases are shared with TRBD2. V was pared by 0 bases and J by 2 bases, with 8 bases of the junction left unmatched. This CDR3 region has 16 residues. CDR1 is SGHDT, CDR2 YYEEEE, per germline. The CDR3 is CASSLVRLAEPYEQYL. As DNA, the CDR3 is TGTGCCAGCAGCTTGGTAAGGCTAGCGGAGCCCTACGAGCAGTACCTC.

The table lists this clone with a few counts. The rearrangement joins TRBV11-3 to TRBJ1-1; possibly TRBD1 for D (6 bases). CDR1 is SGHNT and CDR2 is YENEEA in the germline V gene. Trimming pared 0 bases from V and 11 bases from J, leaving 10 bases between. CDR3 length equals 12 residues. The CDR3 DNA follows: TGTGCCAGCAGCTTAGATACAGGGAAGGCTTTCTTT. It translates to CASSLDTGKAFF.

The chain carries TRBV6-5 and TRBJ2-7, with D perhaps matching TRBD1 (5 bases). Germline loops: CDR1 MNHEY, CDR2 SVGAGI. The CDR3 has 15 amino acids. V shed 2 bases and J shed 2 bases, with 13 bases lying between them. This CDR3 is CASSYKALGAYEQYF. For the CDR3, the DNA is TGTGCCAGCAGTTACAAGGCGTTAGGGGCCTACGAGCAGTACTTC.

The rearrangement joins TRBV5-1 to TRBJ2-7, with 11 positions matching TRBD1. This CDR3 is 15 amino acids long. From germline, CDR1 is SGHRS and CDR2 YFSETQ. Trimming cost V 0 bases and J 2 bases; bases outside gene matches: 1. DNA of the CDR3: TGCGCCAGCAGCTTGGAGGGACAGGGGGCCTACGAGCAGTACTTC. Translating gives CASSLEGQGAYEQYF.

The chain has TRBV29-1 and TRBJ1-1; D call uncertain. The CDR3 runs 12 residues. CDR1 and CDR2 (germline): SQVTM, ANQGSEA. CDR3 region: CSALPVNTEAFF. The CDR3 DNA reads TGCAGTGCCCTTCCGGTGAACACTGAAGCTTTCTTT.

The V and J genes are TRBV18 and TRBJ2-5; 15 nucleotides align to TRBD2. Losses at the gene ends were 1 base for V and 4 bases for J; bases not matched to a gene: 1. CDR3 length: 16 amino acids. Per germline, CDR1 KGHSH and CDR2 LQKENI. Here the CDR3 DNA reads TGTGCCAGCTCACCACTGGGACTAGCGGGAGGAGAGACCCAGTACTTC. The encoded protein is CASSPLGLAGGETQYF.

The J gene is TRBJ1-1, the V gene TRBV7-3; 7 nucleotides match TRBD1. The CDR3 loop spans 13 amino acids. V shed 3 bases and J 5 bases; nucleotides not matched to a gene: 3. Germline CDR1 SGHTA, CDR2 FQGTGA. The CDR3 is CASSFRGGTEAFF. The CDR3 DNA sequence: TGTGCCAGCAGCTTCAGGGGGGGGACTGAAGCTTTCTTT.

This clone was observed a single time. CDR3 amino acids: CASSLETGNEQFF. The CDR3, as DNA: TGCGCCAGCAGCCTGGAGACGGGAAATGAGCAGTTCTTC. V and J are TRBV5-1 and TRBJ2-1; a weak D match, TRBD2 (5 bases). This CDR3 has 13 residues. Germline CDR1 reads SGHRS; CDR2 reads YFSETQ. The V end was cut by 4 bases, the J end by 7 bases, with 12 bases between.

In this sample, this clone turned up many times. The genes are TRBV28 and TRBJ2-2; D is perhaps TRBD1 or TRBD2 (7 bases each). V was cut by 6 bases and J by 6 bases, with 20 bases left in between. This CDR3 has 16 residues. The germline CDR1 and CDR2 sequences are MDHEN and SYDVKM. The CDR3 loop reads CASRPRGGGASGELFF. CDR3 nucleotides: TGTGCCAGCAGGCCGAGGGGAGGGGGCGCTTCCGGGGAGCTGTTTTTT.

This clone occurred once. The identical CDR3 is also encoded by other nucleotide sequences in the sample. The J gene is TRBJ2-5, the V gene TRBV7-3; D gene ambiguous. The CDR3 contains 14 residues. V dropped 1 base and J dropped 5 bases, with 11 bases sitting between them. In germline, CDR1 is SGHTA, CDR2 FQGTGA. The CDR3 region is CASSLMGREETQYF. The CDR3 bases are TGTGCCAGCAGCTTAATGGGCCGTGAGGAGACCCAGTACTTC.

The chain joins TRBV4-3 to TRBJ2-5; possibly TRBD1 for D (7 bases). The CDR3 spans 15 residues. Looked up from germline, CDR1 is LGHNA and CDR2 is YSLEER. Trimming shortened V by 1 base and J by 5 bases, and 14 bases separated the two germline ends. The CDR3 is CASSQGRGEWETQYF. CDR3 DNA: TGCGCCAGCAGCCAAGGCAGGGGGGAGTGGGAGACCCAGTACTTC.

CDR3 bases: TGTGCCATCAGCAGGGATAACACTGAAGCTTTCTTT. Translated: CAISRDNTEAFF. The chain links TRBV10-3 to TRBJ1-1, with D maybe TRBD1 (5 bases). The CDR3 length is 12 residues. Trimming pared 6 bases from V and 2 bases from J, leaving 7 bases between. Germline CDR1 ENHRY, CDR2 SYGVKD.